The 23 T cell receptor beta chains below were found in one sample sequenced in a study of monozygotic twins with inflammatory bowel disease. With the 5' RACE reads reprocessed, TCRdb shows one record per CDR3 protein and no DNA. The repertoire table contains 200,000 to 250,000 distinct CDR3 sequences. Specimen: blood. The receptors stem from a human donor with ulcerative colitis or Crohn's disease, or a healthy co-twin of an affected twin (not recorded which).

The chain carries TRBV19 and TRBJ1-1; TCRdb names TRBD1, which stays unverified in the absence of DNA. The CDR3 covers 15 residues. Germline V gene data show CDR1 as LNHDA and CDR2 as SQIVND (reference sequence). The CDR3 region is CASSMNGQGPTEAFF.

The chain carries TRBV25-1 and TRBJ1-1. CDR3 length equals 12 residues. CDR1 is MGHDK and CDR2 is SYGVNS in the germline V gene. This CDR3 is CASGGPVSAAFF. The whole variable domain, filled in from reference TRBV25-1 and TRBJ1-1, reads EADIYQTPRYLVIGTGKKITLECSQTMGHDKMYWYQQDPGMELHLIHYSYGVNSTEKGDLSSESTVSRIRTEHFPLTLESARPSHTSQYLCASGGPVSAAFFGQGTRLTVV.

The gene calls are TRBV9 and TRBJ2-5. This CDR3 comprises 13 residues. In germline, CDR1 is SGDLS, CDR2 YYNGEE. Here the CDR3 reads CASSVLYGETQYF.

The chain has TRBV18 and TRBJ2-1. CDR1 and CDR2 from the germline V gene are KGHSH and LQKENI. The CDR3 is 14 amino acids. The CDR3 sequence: CASSPPQGSNEQFF.

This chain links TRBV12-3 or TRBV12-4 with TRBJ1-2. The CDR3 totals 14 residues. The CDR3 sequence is CASSLTEIGHGYTF.

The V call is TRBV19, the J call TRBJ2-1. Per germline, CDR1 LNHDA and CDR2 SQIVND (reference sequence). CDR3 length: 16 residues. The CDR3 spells CASSIGRGRSYNEQFF.

The CDR3 loop reads CASSLPGVDYGYTF. The gene calls are TRBV5-6 and TRBJ1-2; with no DNA, the TCRdb D assignment of TRBD1 cannot be verified. Germline CDR1 and CDR2: SGHDT and YYEEEE. The length of the CDR3 is 14 residues.

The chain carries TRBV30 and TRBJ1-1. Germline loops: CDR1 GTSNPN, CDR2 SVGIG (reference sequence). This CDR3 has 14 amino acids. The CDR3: CAWNTSPVNTEAFF.

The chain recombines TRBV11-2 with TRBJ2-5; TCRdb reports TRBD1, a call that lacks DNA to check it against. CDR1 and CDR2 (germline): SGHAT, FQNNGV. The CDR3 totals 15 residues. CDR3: CASSLVVGGVETQYF.

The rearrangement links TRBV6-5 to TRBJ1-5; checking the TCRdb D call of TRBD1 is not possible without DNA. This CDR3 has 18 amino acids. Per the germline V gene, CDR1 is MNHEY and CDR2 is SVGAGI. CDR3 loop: CASSLSLRGSHSNQPQHF.

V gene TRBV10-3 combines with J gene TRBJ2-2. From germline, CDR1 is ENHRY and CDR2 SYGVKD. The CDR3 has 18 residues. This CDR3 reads CAISEHLTTISNTGELFF.

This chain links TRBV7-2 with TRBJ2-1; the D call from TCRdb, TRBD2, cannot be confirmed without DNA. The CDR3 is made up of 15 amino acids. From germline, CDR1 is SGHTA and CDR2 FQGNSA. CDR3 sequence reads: CASSLGALVSNEQFF.

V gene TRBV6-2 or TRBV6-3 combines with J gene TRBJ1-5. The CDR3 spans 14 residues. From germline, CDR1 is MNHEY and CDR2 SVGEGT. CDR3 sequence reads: CASSWRNYNQPQHF.

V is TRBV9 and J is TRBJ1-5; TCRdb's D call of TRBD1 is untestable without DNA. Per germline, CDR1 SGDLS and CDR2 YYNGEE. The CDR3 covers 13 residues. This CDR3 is CASSVGTAQPQHF.

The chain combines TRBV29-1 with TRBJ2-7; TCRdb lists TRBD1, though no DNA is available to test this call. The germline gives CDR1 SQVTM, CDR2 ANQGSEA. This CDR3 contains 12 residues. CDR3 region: CSGGQGIYEQYF.

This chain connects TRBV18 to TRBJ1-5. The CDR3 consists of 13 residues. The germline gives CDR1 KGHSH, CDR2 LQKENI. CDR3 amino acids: CASSPGAGQPQHF. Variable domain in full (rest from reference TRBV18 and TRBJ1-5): NAGVMQNPRHLVRRRGQEARLRCSPMKGHSHVYWYRQLPEEGLKFMVYLQKENIIDESGMPKERFSAEFPKEGPSILRIQQVVRGDSAAYFCASSPGAGQPQHFGDGTRLSIL.

CDR3 sequence reads: CASSLAPGPSSYEQYF. The chain couples TRBV5-1 to TRBJ2-7; TCRdb picks TRBD1, but there is no DNA to check that call. CDR1 is SGHRS, CDR2 YFSETQ, per germline. The CDR3 contains 16 residues. Together with reference TRBV5-1 and TRBJ2-7, the CDR3 gives the full variable domain: KAGVTQTPRYLIKTRGQQVTLSCSPISGHRSVSWYQQTPGQGLQFLFEYFSETQRNKGNFPGRFSGRQFSNSRSEMNVSTLELGDSALYLCASSLAPGPSSYEQYFGPGTRLTVT.

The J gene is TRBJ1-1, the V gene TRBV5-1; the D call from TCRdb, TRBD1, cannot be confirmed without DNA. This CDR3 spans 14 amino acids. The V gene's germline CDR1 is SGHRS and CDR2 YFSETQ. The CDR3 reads CASSLVGGSTEAFF.

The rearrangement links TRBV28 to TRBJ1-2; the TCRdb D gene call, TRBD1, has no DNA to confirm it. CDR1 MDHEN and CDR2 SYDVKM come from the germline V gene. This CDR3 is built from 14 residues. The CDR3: CASLGTGFFYGYTF.

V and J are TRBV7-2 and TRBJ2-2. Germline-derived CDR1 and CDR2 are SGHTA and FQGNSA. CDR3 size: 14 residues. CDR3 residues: CASSSLTYTGELFF.

The CDR3 loop is CASSESRSNEKLFF. The rearrangement links TRBV2 to TRBJ1-4. There are 14 residues in the CDR3. Germline assignment: CDR1 SNHLY and CDR2 FYNNEI.

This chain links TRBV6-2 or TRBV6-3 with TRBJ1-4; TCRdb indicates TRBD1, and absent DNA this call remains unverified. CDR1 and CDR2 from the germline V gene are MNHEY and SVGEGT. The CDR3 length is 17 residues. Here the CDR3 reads CASSYVPGQDPNEKLFF.

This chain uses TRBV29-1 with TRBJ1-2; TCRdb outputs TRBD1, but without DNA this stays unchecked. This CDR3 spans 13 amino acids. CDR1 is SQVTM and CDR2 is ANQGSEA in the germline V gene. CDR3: CSALRQGNTGYTF.